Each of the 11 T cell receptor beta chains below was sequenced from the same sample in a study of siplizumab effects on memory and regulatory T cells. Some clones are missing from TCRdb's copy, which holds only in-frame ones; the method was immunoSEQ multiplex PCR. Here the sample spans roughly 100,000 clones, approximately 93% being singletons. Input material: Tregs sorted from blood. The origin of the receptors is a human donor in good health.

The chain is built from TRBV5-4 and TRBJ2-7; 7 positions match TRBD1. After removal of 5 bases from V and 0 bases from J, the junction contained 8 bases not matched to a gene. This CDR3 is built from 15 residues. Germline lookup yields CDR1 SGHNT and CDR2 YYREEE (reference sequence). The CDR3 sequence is CASSKGGSSSYEQYF. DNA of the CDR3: TGTGCCAGCAGTAAAGGGGGCTCCAGCTCCTACGAGCAGTACTTC.

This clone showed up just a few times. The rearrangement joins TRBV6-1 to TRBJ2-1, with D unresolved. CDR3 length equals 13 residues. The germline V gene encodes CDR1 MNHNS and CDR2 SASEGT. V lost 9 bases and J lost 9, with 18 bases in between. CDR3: CASRTVRVSEQFF. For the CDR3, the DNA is TGTGCCAGTCGGACGGTAAGGGTCAGTGAGCAGTTCTTC.

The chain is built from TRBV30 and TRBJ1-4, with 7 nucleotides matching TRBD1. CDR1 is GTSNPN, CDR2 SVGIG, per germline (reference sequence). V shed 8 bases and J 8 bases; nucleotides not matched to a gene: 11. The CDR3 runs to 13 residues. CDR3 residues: CARRQGGEEKLFF. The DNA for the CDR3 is TGTGCCCGAAGACAGGGAGGTGAGGAAAAACTGTTTTTT.

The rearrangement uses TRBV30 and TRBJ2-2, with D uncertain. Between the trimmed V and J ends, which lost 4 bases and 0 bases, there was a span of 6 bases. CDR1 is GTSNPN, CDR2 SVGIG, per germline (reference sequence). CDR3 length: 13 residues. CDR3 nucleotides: TGTGCCTGGATACCCGCGAACACCGGGGAGCTGTTTTTT. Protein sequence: CAWIPANTGELFF.

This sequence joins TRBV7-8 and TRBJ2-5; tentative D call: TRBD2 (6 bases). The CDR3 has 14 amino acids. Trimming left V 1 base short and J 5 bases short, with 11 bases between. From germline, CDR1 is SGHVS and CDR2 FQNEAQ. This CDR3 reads CASSLEEGMETQYF. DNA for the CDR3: TGTGCCAGCAGCTTAGAGGAGGGTATGGAGACCCAGTACTTC.

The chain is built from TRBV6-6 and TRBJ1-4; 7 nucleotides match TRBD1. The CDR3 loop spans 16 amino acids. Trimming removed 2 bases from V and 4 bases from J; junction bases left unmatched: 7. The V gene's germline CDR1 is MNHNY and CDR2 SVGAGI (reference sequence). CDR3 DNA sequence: TGTGCCAGCAGTTACGGGACAGTAATCAGTAATGAAAAACTGTTTTTT. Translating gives CASSYGTVISNEKLFF.

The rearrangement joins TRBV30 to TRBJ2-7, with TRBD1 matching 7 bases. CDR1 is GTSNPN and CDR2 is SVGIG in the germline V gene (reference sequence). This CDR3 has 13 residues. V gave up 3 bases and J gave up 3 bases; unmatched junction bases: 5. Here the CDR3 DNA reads TGTGCCTGGAGCGCAGGGGGATACTACGAGCAGTACTTC. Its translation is CAWSAGGYYEQYF.

In DNA, the CDR3 is TGTGCCAGCTCACCCCAGGGACAGGCCTATGGCTACACCTTC. It specifies CASSPQGQAYGYTF. This rearrangement joins TRBV18 to TRBJ1-2, with TRBD1 matching over 8 bases. The V segment lost 3 bases and the J segment 4 bases; nucleotides outside the gene matches: 4. CDR1 is KGHSH and CDR2 is LQKENI in the germline V gene. The CDR3 contains 14 residues. The full variable domain, with the rest looked up from reference TRBV18 and TRBJ1-2, is NAGVMQNPRHLVRRRGQEARLRCSPMKGHSHVYWYRQLPEEGLKFMVYLQKENIIDESGMPKERFSAEFPKEGPSILRIQQVVRGDSAAYFCASSPQGQAYGYTFGSGTRLTVV.

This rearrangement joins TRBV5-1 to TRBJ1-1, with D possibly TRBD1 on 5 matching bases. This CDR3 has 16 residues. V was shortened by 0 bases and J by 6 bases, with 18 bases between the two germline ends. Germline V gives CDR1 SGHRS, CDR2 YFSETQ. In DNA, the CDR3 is TGCGCCAGCAGCTTGGATTTTACAGGTAGGGGATCTGAAGCTTTCTTT. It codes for CASSLDFTGRGSEAFF.

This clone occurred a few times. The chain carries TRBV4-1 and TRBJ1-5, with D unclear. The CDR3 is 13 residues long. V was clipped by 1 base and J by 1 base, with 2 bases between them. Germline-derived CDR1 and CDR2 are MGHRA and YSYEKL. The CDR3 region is CASSQVSNQPQHF. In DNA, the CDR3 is TGCGCCAGCAGCCAAGTGAGCAATCAGCCCCAGCATTTT.

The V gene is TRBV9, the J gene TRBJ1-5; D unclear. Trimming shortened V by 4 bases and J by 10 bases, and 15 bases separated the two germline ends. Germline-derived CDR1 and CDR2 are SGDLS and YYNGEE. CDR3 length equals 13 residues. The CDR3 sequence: CASSTHPGAPQHF. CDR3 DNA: TGTGCCAGCAGCACTCACCCGGGAGCTCCCCAGCATTTT. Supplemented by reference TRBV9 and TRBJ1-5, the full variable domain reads DSGVTQTPKHLITATGQRVTLRCSPRSGDLSVYWYQQSLDQGLQFLIQYYNGEERAKGNILERFSAQQFPDLHSELNLSSLELGDSALYFCASSTHPGAPQHFGDGTRLSIL.